One T cell receptor (beta chain) is described in this entry. The antigen is not known. TCRdb keeps only in-frame clones here, not all; method: immunoSEQ multiplex PCR. The table records 18,000 or so clones, around 83% of them present only once. The sample belongs to a study of OX40 agonist ivuxolimab in advanced cancers. On the study more broadly: Three patients had partial responses: one hepatocellular carcinoma, two cutaneous melanoma. Study-level points and caveats: CD4+ and CD8+ T cells in blood underwent clonal expansion by week 6 at 0.1 to 3.0 mg/kg. Those patients achieving a partial response at 0.1-3.0 mg/kg showed among the lowest clonal expansion.

V was shortened by 3 bases and J by 2 bases, with 10 bases between the two germline ends. The CDR3 length is 15 residues. The germline V gene encodes CDR1 SGHNT and CDR2 YENEEA. The sample was CD4+ or CD8+ T cells sorted from blood, taken in a trial of the OX40 agonist ivuxolimab. The sequence was obtained from an adult with an advanced solid tumor such as melanoma, head and neck, liver or kidney cancer. This rearrangement joins TRBV11-3 to TRBJ2-2; D is possibly TRBD1 or TRBD2 (5 bases each). The CDR3: CASSLGTVNTGELFF. The CDR3 nucleotides read TGTGCCAGCAGCTTGGGGACGGTTAACACCGGGGAGCTGTTTTTT.